The clone carrying this TCR beta chain rates as large. Other DNA sequences from this sample encode an identical CDR3 as well. Germline CDR1 and CDR2: LNHNV and YYDKDF (reference sequence). The CDR3 length is 13 residues. V was trimmed by 8 bases and J by 2 bases, leaving 12 bases between them. The data derive from a study of cytomegalovirus exposure and HLA in healthy donors. The PCR made use of 60 Vbeta and 13 Jbeta primers. Repertoires were generated with immunoSEQ multiplex PCR, while TCRdb's copy carries only in-frame clones and drops some. The sample shows more than 65,000 clones, 74% of them seen only once.

The receptor comes from a woman aged 55-70 years in good health and CMV-seropositive. This chain links TRBV15 with TRBJ1-1; possibly TRBD1 for D (5 bases). Sequencing input: PBMCs. In DNA, the CDR3 is TGTGCCACCCAGGCAGGGTCAAACACTGAAGCTTTCTTT. Its protein is CATQAGSNTEAFF.